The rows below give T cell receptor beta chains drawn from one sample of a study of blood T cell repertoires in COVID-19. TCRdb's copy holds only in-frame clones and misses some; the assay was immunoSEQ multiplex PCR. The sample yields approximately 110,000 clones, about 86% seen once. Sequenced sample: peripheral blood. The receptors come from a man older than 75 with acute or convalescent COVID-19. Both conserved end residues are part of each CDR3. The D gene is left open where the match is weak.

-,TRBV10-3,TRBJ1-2,CAISDPGRGARDGYTF
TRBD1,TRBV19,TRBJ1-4,CASSSRDRGFLGEKLFF
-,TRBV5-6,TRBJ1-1,CASSLAVNTEAFF
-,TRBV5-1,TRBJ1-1,CASSPGVYTEAFF
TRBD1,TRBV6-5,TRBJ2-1,CASRLNRGSNEQFF
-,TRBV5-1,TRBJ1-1,CASSLGTDAEAFF
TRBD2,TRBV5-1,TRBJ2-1,CASSLVPSGTYNEQFF
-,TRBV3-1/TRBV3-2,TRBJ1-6,CASSQPRATSPLHF
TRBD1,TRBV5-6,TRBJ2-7,CASSQTGGSYEQYF
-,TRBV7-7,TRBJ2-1,CASSLAGVNAYNEQFF
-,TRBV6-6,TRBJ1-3,CASSSQADTIYF
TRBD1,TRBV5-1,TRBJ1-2,CASSSGQTANYGYTF
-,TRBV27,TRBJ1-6,CATGALTGPNSPLHF
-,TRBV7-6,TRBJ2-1,CASSLDVGHPYNEQFF
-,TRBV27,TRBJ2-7,CASSQSTGEQYF
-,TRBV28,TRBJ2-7,CASSSNSYEQYF
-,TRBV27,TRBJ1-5,CASSLARGNQPQHF
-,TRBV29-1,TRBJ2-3,CSVETRDTQYF
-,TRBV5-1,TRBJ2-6,CASSHRRESSGANVLTF
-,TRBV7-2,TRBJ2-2,CASSLMYRNTGELFF
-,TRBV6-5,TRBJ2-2,CATLGKGSNTGELFF
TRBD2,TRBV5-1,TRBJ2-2,CASSSGLAGTGELFF
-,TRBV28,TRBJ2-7,CASIDGSLAGVRAYEQYF
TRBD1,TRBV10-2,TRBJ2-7,CASRGQGHEQYF
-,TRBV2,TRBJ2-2,CASSEAPGNTGELFF
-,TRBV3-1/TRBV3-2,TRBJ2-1,CASSQQPGLPEEYQFF